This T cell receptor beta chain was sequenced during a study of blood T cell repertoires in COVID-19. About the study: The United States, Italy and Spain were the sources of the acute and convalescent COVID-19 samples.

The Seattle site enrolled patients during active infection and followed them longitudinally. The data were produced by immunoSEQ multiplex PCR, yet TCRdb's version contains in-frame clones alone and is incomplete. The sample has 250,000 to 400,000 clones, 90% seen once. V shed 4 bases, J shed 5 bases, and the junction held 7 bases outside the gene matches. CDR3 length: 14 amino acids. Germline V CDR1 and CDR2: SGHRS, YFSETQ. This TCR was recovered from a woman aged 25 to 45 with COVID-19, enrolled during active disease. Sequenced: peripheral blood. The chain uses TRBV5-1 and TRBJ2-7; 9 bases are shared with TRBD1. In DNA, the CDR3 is TGCGCCAGCAGCCCAGGACAGGGGAACGACGAGCAGTACTTC. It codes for CASSPGQGNDEQYF.